This T cell receptor (beta chain) came from a study of shared clonotypes between healthy human individuals. Germline V gives CDR1 MGHRA, CDR2 YSYEKL. Between the trimmed V and J ends, which lost 0 bases and 3 bases, there was a span of 12 bases. There are 15 residues in the CDR3. Terminally differentiated effector memory CD45RA+ cells were left out of the naive CD8 fraction, which was CD45RO-negative and positively selected for CCR7. Here immunoSEQ multiplex PCR was the method, and the copy in TCRdb shows in-frame clones only, minus some. Among some 2,000,000 clones listed, about 95% were seen once. The TCR sequence derives from a young man in good health. The chain combines TRBV4-1 with TRBJ2-7, with D perhaps matching TRBD1 (5 bases). Sequenced input: naive CD8+ T cells sorted from blood. CDR3 nucleotide sequence: TGCGCCAGCAGCCAAGATGCAGGGCGAGTCTACGAGCAGTACTTC. Encoded protein: CASSQDAGRVYEQYF.